This T cell receptor beta chain comes out of a study of CD8+CD57+ T cells in acquired aplastic anemia. Patients chosen for sequencing had CD8+CD57+ cells that had expanded, as shown by flow cytometry. In regard to this clonotype: Since the CDR3 does not end with the conserved phenylalanine or tryptophan, this likely comes from a read error. It is unclear where the CDR3 begins or ends on the DNA, so no DNA is shown, and the CDR3 is as TCRdb lists it.

TCR beta VDJ and CDR3 profiles were obtained from a genomic DNA template. MiXCR, run by TCRdb on the reads, gives a single entry per CDR3 protein. Here the sample spans roughly 250,000 distinct CDR3 sequences, 82% being singletons. From its first to its last residue, the CDR3 has 16 amino acids. Germline-derived CDR1 and CDR2 are LNHNV and YYDKDF (reference sequence). Sequences were obtained from sorted CD4+, CD8+, or CD8+CD57+ T cells (not recorded which) from PBMCs. The sequence was collected from a human donor with aplastic anemia. The rearrangement joins TRBV15 to TRBJ2-6; TRBD2, the table's D call, lacks a check against the DNA. The CDR3 reads CASSLGSSHETNDFGL.